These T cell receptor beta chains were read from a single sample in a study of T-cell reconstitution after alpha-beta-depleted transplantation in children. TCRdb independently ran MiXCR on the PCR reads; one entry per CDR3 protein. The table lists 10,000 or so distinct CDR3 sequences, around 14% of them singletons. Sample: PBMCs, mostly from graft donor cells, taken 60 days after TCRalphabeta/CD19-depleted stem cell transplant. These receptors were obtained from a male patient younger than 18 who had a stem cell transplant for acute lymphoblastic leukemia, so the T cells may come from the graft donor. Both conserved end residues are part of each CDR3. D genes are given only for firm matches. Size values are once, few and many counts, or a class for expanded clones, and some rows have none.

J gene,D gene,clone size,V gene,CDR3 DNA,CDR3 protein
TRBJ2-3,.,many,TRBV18,TGTGCCAGCTCACCATCGCAAGTAACAGATACGCAGTATTTT,CASSPSQVTDTQYF
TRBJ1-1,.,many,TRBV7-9,TGTGCCAGCAGCTTAGCAGGGAGGGGTGAAGCTTTCTTT,CASSLAGRGEAFF
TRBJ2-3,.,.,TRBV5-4,TGTGCCAGCAGCCTGGAAAGTATAGATACGCAGTATTTT,CASSLESIDTQYF
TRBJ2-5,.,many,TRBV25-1,TGTGCCAGCGGATCCCTAGCGTCAGGTGGGACCCAGTACTTC,CASGSLASGGTQYF
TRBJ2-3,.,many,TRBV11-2,TGTGCCAGCAGCTTACTGGGGGGACAACCGGGAGATACGCAGTATTTT,CASSLLGGQPGDTQYF
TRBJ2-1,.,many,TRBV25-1,TGTGCCAGCAGTGAAATCGGCGTCCACTACAATGAGCAGTTCTTC,CASSEIGVHYNEQFF
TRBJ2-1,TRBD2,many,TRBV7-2,TGTGCCAGCAGCGTTAGCGGGGTCTCCTACAATGAGCAGTTCTTC,CASSVSGVSYNEQFF
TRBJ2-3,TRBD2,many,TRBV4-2,TGTGCCAGCAGCCCCGGACTAGCGGGGGCCACAGATACGCAGTATTTT,CASSPGLAGATDTQYF
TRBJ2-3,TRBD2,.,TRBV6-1,TGTGCCAGCAGTGACCCACCCGGCGGGAGGGTTGCAGATACGCAGTATTTT,CASSDPPGGRVADTQYF
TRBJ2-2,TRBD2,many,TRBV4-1,TGCGCCAGCAGCCAAGATTCGGGACTAGCGGGAGTTCGGACCGGGGAGCTGTTTTTT,CASSQDSGLAGVRTGELFF
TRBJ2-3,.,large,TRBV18,TGTGCCAGCTCCAGATACCTGACTTCTACGCAGTATTTT,CASSRYLTSTQYF
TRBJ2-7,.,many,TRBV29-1,TGCAGCGTTGAACAAACAGGGCACGAGCAGTACTTC,CSVEQTGHEQYF
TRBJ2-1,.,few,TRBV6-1,TGTGCCAGCAGTATGGGGAGTCGGAACAATGAGCAGTTCTTC,CASSMGSRNNEQFF
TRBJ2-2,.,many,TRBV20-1,TGCAGTGCTACTGGGACGAGGAACACCGGGGAGCTGTTTTTT,CSATGTRNTGELFF
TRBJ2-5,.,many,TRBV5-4,TGTGCCAGCAGCTCTCAAGCGCAAGAGACCCAGTACTTC,CASSSQAQETQYF
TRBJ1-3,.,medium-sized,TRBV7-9,TGTGCCAGCAGCCTAGCTGGAAACACCATATATTTT,CASSLAGNTIYF
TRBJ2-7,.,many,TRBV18,TGTGCCAGCTCACCACCGTCGCCAGCCTACGAGCAGTACTTC,CASSPPSPAYEQYF
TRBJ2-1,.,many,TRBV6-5,TGTGCCAGCAGTACTTACAGGGAGCAGTTCTTC,CASSTYREQFF
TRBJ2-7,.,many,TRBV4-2,TGTGCCAGCAGCCAAGGAAGGGCCTACGAGCAGTACTTC,CASSQGRAYEQYF
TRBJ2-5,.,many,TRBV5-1,TGCGCCAGCAGCTTGGAATCGACCCAGTACTTC,CASSLESTQYF